Below are 25 T cell receptor beta chains sequenced from a single sample in a study of blood T cell repertoires in COVID-19. TCRdb keeps only in-frame clones here, not all; method: immunoSEQ multiplex PCR. This sample has roughly 230,000 clones; roughly 87% occur once, and the top ten carry over 0.55%. Sequencing was performed on peripheral blood. Every receptor here comes from a human donor in a cohort sampled during active COVID-19.

Only a few counts were recorded for this clone. The rearrangement uses TRBV7-8 and TRBJ1-2; D possibly corresponds to TRBD1 (6 bases). The germline gives CDR1 SGHVS, CDR2 FQNEAQ. The CDR3 extends over 12 amino acids. Trimming removed 5 bases at V and 10 bases at J, with 14 bases between. The CDR3 DNA reads TGTGCCAGCAGCCAGACGGACAGATTCTACACCTTC. Translation: CASSQTDRFYTF.

The chain links TRBV18 to TRBJ1-1; 8 nucleotides line up with TRBD1. The V gene end was trimmed by 10 bases and the J gene end by 0 bases; junction bases not matched to a gene: 4. The CDR3 consists of 13 residues. Germline V lookup: CDR1 KGHSH, CDR2 LQKENI. CDR3 sequence (DNA): TGTGCCACCAAGGACAGGGTGAACACTGAAGCTTTCTTT. The encoded protein is CATKDRVNTEAFF.

The chain couples TRBV7-3 to TRBJ2-7, with D possibly matching TRBD1 (5 bases). V was shortened by 2 bases and J by 2 bases, with 13 bases between the two germline ends. The CDR3 extends over 15 amino acids. Germline CDR1 reads SGHTA; CDR2 reads FQGTGA. This CDR3 reads CASSLGGASTYEQYF. The CDR3, as DNA: TGTGCCAGCAGCTTAGGTGGGGCAAGTACCTACGAGCAGTACTTC.

This sequence joins TRBV20-1 and TRBJ2-7; 11 bases line up with TRBD2. V dropped 3 bases and J dropped 7; count of bases not matched to a gene: 2. This CDR3 contains 12 residues. Germline V gene lookup returns CDR1 DFQATT and CDR2 SNEGSKA (reference sequence). The CDR3: CSASSGRGEQYF. The CDR3 region has the DNA TGCAGTGCTAGTAGCGGGAGGGGGGAGCAGTACTTC.

The rearrangement joins TRBV27 to TRBJ1-1; TRBD1 agrees at 7 bases. This CDR3 is built from 13 residues. After removal of 4 bases from V and 5 bases from J, the junction contained 4 bases not matched to a gene. CDR1 is MNHEY, CDR2 SMNVEV, per germline (reference sequence). The DNA of the CDR3 is TGTGCCAGCAGTTCAGGGACAGAGACTGAAGCTTTCTTT. This translates into CASSSGTETEAFF.

The V and J genes are TRBV28 and TRBJ2-7, with TRBD1 as a possible D gene (5 bases). The V gene lost 9 bases and the J gene lost 2 bases, with 14 bases spanning the gap. Germline CDR1 is MDHEN and CDR2 is SYDVKM. CDR3 length: 13 amino acids. CDR3: CASRGKGPYEQYF. The CDR3 nucleotides are TGTGCCAGTAGGGGCAAGGGGCCCTACGAGCAGTACTTC. The entire variable domain, with the rest obtained from reference TRBV28 and TRBJ2-7, is as follows: DVKVTQSSRYLVKRTGEKVFLECVQDMDHENMFWYRQDPGLGLRLIYFSYDVKMKEKGDIPEGYSVSREKKERFSLILESASTNQTSMYLCASRGKGPYEQYFGPGTRLTVT.

This chain connects TRBV30 to TRBJ1-2, with D maybe TRBD1 (5 bases). V shed 0 bases and J shed 2 bases, with 16 bases lying between them. CDR3 size: 16 residues. The germline gives CDR1 GTSNPN, CDR2 SVGIG (reference sequence). Here the CDR3 reads CAWSVRRVKSNYGYTF. The CDR3 coding sequence is TGTGCCTGGAGTGTACGCAGGGTAAAGTCCAACTATGGCTACACCTTC.

This clone was picked up one time. The chain has TRBV6-1 and TRBJ2-7; maybe TRBD2 (6 bases). This CDR3 spans 13 amino acids. Germline values: CDR1 MNHNS, CDR2 SASEGT. The V gene lost 0 bases and the J gene lost 6 bases, with 9 bases spanning the gap. The CDR3 reads CASSEAEEGEQYF. Here the CDR3 DNA reads TGTGCCAGCAGTGAAGCAGAGGAGGGCGAGCAGTACTTC.

The J gene is TRBJ1-5, the V gene TRBV28; TRBD1 might be the D (5 bases). CDR3 length equals 15 residues. Trimming left V 2 bases short and J 4 bases short, with 12 bases between. Germline CDR1 and CDR2: MDHEN and SYDVKM. This CDR3 reads CASSLVGLGNQPQHF. CDR3 in DNA: TGTGCCAGCAGTTTAGTGGGGCTCGGGAATCAGCCCCAGCATTTT.

J is TRBJ2-5 and V is TRBV10-3; TRBD2 is a possible D gene (6 bases). This CDR3 is 14 amino acids long. With 2 bases removed from V and 2 bases from J, the gap between germline ends came to 9 bases. Germline-derived CDR1 and CDR2 are ENHRY and SYGVKD. This CDR3 reads CAISERTTQETQYF. The CDR3 DNA sequence: TGTGCCATCAGTGAGAGGACTACGCAAGAGACCCAGTACTTC.

This rearrangement joins TRBV6-1 to TRBJ1-2; D gene unclear. The CDR3 is made up of 14 amino acids. Deletions cut 2 bases from V and 5 bases from J, with 12 bases between. Germline V gene sequence: CDR1 MNHNS, CDR2 SASEGT. The CDR3, as DNA: TGTGCCAGCAGTGAAACAGCAATGATTTATGGCTACACCTTC. Amino acids: CASSETAMIYGYTF.

V and J are TRBV6-5 and TRBJ1-2, with 7 positions matching TRBD1. Germline V gene sequence: CDR1 MNHEY, CDR2 SVGAGI. Trimming took 2 bases from V and 5 from J; bases not matched to a gene: 5. This CDR3 spans 14 amino acids. The CDR3 region has the DNA TGTGCCAGCAGTTACCAGGGGGTGAATTATGGCTACACCTTC. This translates into CASSYQGVNYGYTF.

On this clone: This may be a read error: a much more frequent sequence differs by one nucleotide. The sample carries other DNA sequences with the same CDR3. V usage is TRBV6-2 or TRBV6-3 and J usage is TRBJ2-7; unclear D gene. The CDR3 length is 11 residues. Looked up from germline, CDR1 is MNHEY and CDR2 is SVGEGT. Trimming shortened V by 6 bases and J by 3 bases, and 6 bases separated the two germline ends. This chain's CDR3 is CASSLNYEQYF. The CDR3 DNA is TGTGCCAGCAGCTTAAACTACGAGCAGTACTTC.

The chain couples TRBV28 to TRBJ2-5; a weak D match, TRBD1 (5 bases). The CDR3 covers 13 residues. Trimming took off 3 bases at V and 5 bases at J, with 10 bases between the two ends. Germline CDR1 and CDR2: MDHEN and SYDVKM. In nucleotides, the CDR3 is TGTGCCAGCAGTTTGGGCAGGGTTGAGACCCAGTACTTC. Translation: CASSLGRVETQYF.

V usage is TRBV11-2 and J usage is TRBJ2-1; 14 bases are shared with TRBD2. The ends lost 6 bases at V and 7 bases at J; junction bases unmatched: 5. The length of the CDR3 is 15 residues. The germline gives CDR1 SGHAT, CDR2 FQNNGV. CDR3 loop: CASRGLAGGGNEQFF. The DNA of the CDR3 is TGTGCCAGCAGAGGACTAGCGGGGGGCGGGAATGAGCAGTTCTTC. Full variable domain (remainder filled in from reference TRBV11-2 and TRBJ2-1): EAGVAQSPRYKIIEKRQSVAFWCNPISGHATLYWYQQILGQGPKLLIQFQNNGVVDDSQLPKDRFSAERLKGVDSTLKIQPAKLEDSAVYLCASRGLAGGGNEQFFGPGTRLTVL.

This clone was seen once. The chain's CDR3 is CASSPGTGGNQPQHF. The CDR3, as DNA: TGTGCCAGCAGTCCAGGGACAGGGGGTAATCAGCCCCAGCATTTT. The V gene is TRBV2, the J gene TRBJ1-5; TRBD1 aligns across 11 bases. CDR1 and CDR2 from the germline V gene are SNHLY and FYNNEI. This CDR3 contains 15 residues. With V trimmed by 5 bases and J by 4 bases, 4 bases remained unmatched.

This chain links TRBV6-4 with TRBJ1-3; no reliable D call. The length of the CDR3 is 15 residues. CDR1 is MRHNA, CDR2 SNTAGT, per germline. V was cut by 0 bases and J by 2 bases, with 8 bases left in between. The CDR3 reads CASSDSGVPGNTIYF. Here the CDR3 DNA reads TGTGCCAGCAGTGACTCCGGGGTACCTGGAAACACCATATATTTT.

The chain has TRBV3-1 (or the pseudogene TRBV3-2) and TRBJ1-5, with D uncertain. Germline V gene data show CDR1 as LGHDT and CDR2 as YNNKEL (reference sequence). The CDR3 loop spans 14 amino acids. The V end lost 0 bases, the J end lost 0 bases, and 3 bases lay between the germline ends. The CDR3 protein is CASSQDSSNQPQHF. For the CDR3, the DNA is TGTGCCAGCAGCCAAGACAGTAGCAATCAGCCCCAGCATTTT.

V and J are TRBV6-5 and TRBJ2-7, with TRBD2 as a possible D gene (6 bases). CDR1 is MNHEY and CDR2 is SVGAGI in the germline V gene. V was trimmed by 1 base and J by 4 bases, leaving 8 bases between them. CDR3 length: 13 residues. CDR3 coding DNA: TGTGCCAGCAGTTACTTGGGGGGATACGAGCAGTACTTC. Protein: CASSYLGGYEQYF.

This sequence joins TRBV7-2 and TRBJ1-5, with D hard to call. The CDR3 has 14 amino acids. Trimming removed 2 bases at V and 3 bases at J, with 8 bases between. Germline values: CDR1 SGHTA, CDR2 FQGNSA. The CDR3 loop is CASSLTRNNQPQHF. The CDR3 DNA follows: TGTGCCAGCAGCTTAACAAGAAACAATCAGCCCCAGCATTTT. The full variable domain, in which reference TRBV7-2 and TRBJ1-5 provide the parts outside the CDR3, is GAGVSQSPSNKVTEKGKDVELRCDPISGHTALYWYRQSLGQGLEFLIYFQGNSAPDKSGLPSDRFSAERTGGSVSTLTIQRTQQEDSAVYLCASSLTRNNQPQHFGDGTRLSIL.

This chain links TRBV5-3 with TRBJ2-1; TRBD2 matches 12 bases. TRBV5-3 belongs to the ORF category, with a function that is uncertain. Germline trimming cut 3 bases from V and 2 bases from J; bases unmatched to any gene: 15. CDR3 length: 20 residues. The CDR3 DNA reads as TGTGCCAGAAGCTCAACAACAACTAGCGGGGGGCCCCGCACCTACAATGAGCAGTTCTTC. Translation: CARSSTTTSGGPRTYNEQFF.

The CDR3 loop reads CASSPRSGYEQYF. The CDR3 region has the DNA TGTGCCAGCTCACCACGGAGCGGCTACGAGCAGTACTTC. The chain combines TRBV18 with TRBJ2-7, with D maybe TRBD2 (5 bases). The germline V gene has CDR1 KGHSH and CDR2 LQKENI. The ends were cut back, 1 base at V and 3 bases at J, with 7 bases in the middle. The CDR3 is made up of 13 amino acids.

This clone was observed a single time. This rearrangement joins TRBV4-1 to TRBJ2-7; a weak D match, TRBD2 (6 bases). V dropped 4 bases and J dropped 5 bases, with 6 bases sitting between them. In germline, CDR1 is MGHRA, CDR2 YSYEKL. The CDR3 is made up of 11 amino acids. The CDR3 region has the DNA TGCGCCAGCAGCCGGGGGGACGAGCAGTACTTC. Residues: CASSRGDEQYF.

The chain couples TRBV6-5 to TRBJ2-7; D unclear. CDR1 and CDR2 (germline): MNHEY, SVGAGI. The CDR3 is 12 amino acids. Trimming cost V 5 bases and J 6 bases, with 11 bases left between them. CDR3 region: CASSTLGSEQYF. The CDR3 DNA reads TGTGCCAGCAGTACTCTCGGGTCCGAGCAGTACTTC.

The V gene is TRBV6-6, the J gene TRBJ1-6; TRBD1 aligns across 9 bases. Germline V CDR1 and CDR2: MNHNY, SVGAGI (reference sequence). This CDR3 contains 15 residues. After removal of 5 bases from V and 9 bases from J, the junction contained 8 bases not matched to a gene. In nucleotides, the CDR3 is TGTGCCAGCAGTCTAAACAGGGGGCTCGGTTCACCCCTCCACTTT. This sequence encodes CASSLNRGLGSPLHF.